One and the same sample provided the 5 T cell receptor beta chains below, sequenced in a study of OX40 agonist ivuxolimab in advanced cancers. Sequencing was performed with immunoSEQ multiplex PCR; in TCRdb, only in-frame clones are kept and a portion is missing. Of about 36,000 clones listed, 78% are singletons. This sample comprised CD4+ or CD8+ T cells sorted from blood, obtained in a trial of the OX40 agonist ivuxolimab. Receptors were obtained from an adult with an advanced solid tumor such as melanoma, head and neck, liver or kidney cancer.

The chain uses TRBV2 and TRBJ2-7, with D perhaps matching TRBD2 (6 bases). V was pared by 5 bases and J by 4 bases, with 12 bases between. The CDR3 totals 13 residues. Germline CDR1 reads SNHLY; CDR2 reads FYNNEI. Written as DNA, the CDR3 is TGTGCCAGCAGTCTGCGGGGTTATTACGAGCAGTACTTC. It codes for CASSLRGYYEQYF.

This clone was detected once. The genes are TRBV5-1 and TRBJ2-5, with D tentatively TRBD1 or TRBD2 (5 bases each). Gene TRBJ2-7 matches the end of the DNA better, so the J call may be wrong. This CDR3 contains 13 residues. Germline CDR1 and CDR2: SGHRS and YFSETQ. The CDR3 DNA reads TGCGCCAGCAGCTTGGATGGGGGCTACGAGCAGTACTTC. It is translated as CASSLDGGYEQYF.

The chain has TRBV6-1 and TRBJ1-1; the D gene is possibly TRBD1 (5 bases). CDR1 and CDR2 (germline): MNHNS, SASEGT. The CDR3 covers 15 residues. Deletions cut 3 bases from V and 4 bases from J, with 15 bases between. The CDR3 protein is CASSENDSGFTEAFF. Here the CDR3 DNA reads TGTGCCAGCAGTGAGAACGACAGCGGATTCACTGAAGCTTTCTTT.

The J gene is TRBJ2-1, the V gene TRBV15; D is undetermined. This CDR3 is 14 amino acids long. V lost 0 bases and J lost 5, with 8 bases in between. CDR1 is LNHNV and CDR2 is YYDKDF in the germline V gene (reference sequence). CDR3 nucleotide sequence: TGTGCCACCAGCAGAGAATTTGTTGACAATGAGCAGTTCTTC. Translated: CATSREFVDNEQFF.

This rearrangement joins TRBV19 to TRBJ2-5; D gene uncertain. Germline V gives CDR1 LNHDA, CDR2 SQIVND (reference sequence). Trimming left V 0 bases short and J 7 bases short, with 9 bases between. The CDR3 spans 13 residues. The CDR3: CASSIEGTGTQYF. CDR3 nucleotide sequence: TGTGCCAGTAGTATAGAGGGCACCGGGACCCAGTACTTC.